Listed below are T cell receptor beta chains from one sample, sequenced in a study of shared clonotypes between healthy human individuals. Assay: immunoSEQ multiplex PCR; the TCRdb copy retains only in-frame clones and omits some. The data show hundreds of thousands of clones, approximately 79% seen once. Sequencing was done on a sample of memory CD4+ T cells sorted from blood. Every receptor here comes from a woman aged 30 to 39 in good health. Each CDR3 is given with its conserved first and last residue. D genes are given only for firm matches. Rows may omit the clone size; those that give it use once, few, many or a size class.

clone_size j_call v_call d_call cdr3_aa cdr3_nt
many TRBJ2-3 TRBV18 NA CASYTRPTDTQYF TGTGCCAGCTACACCCGCCCCACAGATACGCAGTATTTT
NA TRBJ2-7 TRBV5-1 TRBD2 CASSFTSGSDEQYF TGCGCCAGCAGCTTTACTAGCGGGAGCGACGAGCAGTACTTC
NA TRBJ2-7 TRBV5-1 TRBD1 CASSRDRDEQYF TGCGCCAGCAGCCGGGACAGGGACGAGCAGTACTTC
NA TRBJ2-7 TRBV11-2 TRBD2 CASSLDYSGTSRTYEQYF TGTGCCAGCAGCTTAGATTATTCGGGGACTAGCCGAACCTACGAGCAGTACTTC
NA TRBJ2-4 TRBV5-4 TRBD1 CASSAARGIQYF TGTGCCAGCAGCGCGGCCAGGGGGATTCAGTACTTC
NA TRBJ2-6 TRBV11-2 NA CASSLLHSGANVLTF TGTGCCAGCAGCTTACTCCATTCTGGGGCCAACGTCCTGACTTTC
NA TRBJ2-5 TRBV11-2 NA CASSYAGRGTETQYF TGTGCCAGCAGCTATGCGGGTAGAGGTACGGAGACCCAGTACTTC
NA TRBJ2-1 TRBV6-5 TRBD2 CASSEGHEREEQFF TGTGCCAGCAGTGAGGGGCACGAGCGGGAAGAGCAGTTCTTC
NA TRBJ2-7 TRBV4-1 TRBD2 CASSRGTAGGGEQYF TGCGCCAGCAGCCGAGGGACTGCCGGGGGGGGCGAGCAGTACTTC
NA TRBJ1-2 TRBV4-1 TRBD1 CASSQDFETGANYGYTF TGCGCCAGCAGCCAAGATTTTGAGACAGGGGCTAACTATGGCTACACCTTC
NA TRBJ1-1 TRBV2 NA CASSELQGNTEAFF TGTGCCAGCAGTGAATTACAGGGGAACACTGAAGCTTTCTTT
NA TRBJ1-1 TRBV11-2 NA CASSPDVGVAFF TGTGCCAGCAGCCCCGATGTGGGGGTGGCTTTCTTT
NA TRBJ2-2 TRBV29-1 TRBD1 CSVVRDRYTGELFF TGCAGCGTTGTCCGGGACAGGTACACCGGGGAGCTGTTTTTT
NA TRBJ2-5 TRBV5-8 NA CASSLAKETQYF TGTGCCAGCAGCTTGGCCAAGGAGACCCAGTACTTC
NA TRBJ1-5 TRBV7-9 NA CASSFGTGLRQPQHF TGTGCCAGCAGCTTCGGGACCGGACTTCGTCAGCCCCAGCATTTT
once TRBJ2-3 TRBV27 NA CASSPRPGLETSTDTQYF TGTGCCAGCAGTCCCCGACCTGGACTGGAAACTAGCACAGATACGCAGTATTTT
NA TRBJ2-2 TRBV7-2 TRBD2 CASSFSPAGSTGELFF TGTGCCAGCAGCTTTTCCCCAGCGGGATCCACCGGGGAGCTGTTTTTT
NA TRBJ2-7 TRBV6-5 NA CASSYRRASYEQYF TGTGCCAGCAGTTATCGCAGGGCCTCCTACGAGCAGTACTTC
NA TRBJ2-7 TRBV6-1 TRBD2 CASSEVAGGVNEQYF TGTGCCAGCAGTGAGGTAGCGGGAGGAGTAAACGAGCAGTACTTC
NA TRBJ1-5 TRBV18 TRBD1 CASSPDRGRAQPQHF TGTGCCAGCTCACCGGACAGGGGGAGGGCTCAGCCCCAGCATTTT
once TRBJ1-3 TRBV11-2 NA CASSLRGGPGNTIYF TGTGCCAGCAGCTTAAGGGGGGGCCCTGGAAACACCATATATTTT
NA TRBJ2-7 TRBV27 TRBD1 CASSLQTGSAYEQYF TGTGCCAGCAGTTTACAGACAGGGTCAGCCTACGAGCAGTACTTC
NA TRBJ2-7 TRBV7-2 TRBD2 CASSLDATSGYEQYF TGTGCCAGCAGCTTAGACGCGACTAGCGGCTACGAGCAGTACTTC
NA TRBJ1-3 TRBV7-9 NA CTSASSGNTIYF TGTACTTCAGCAAGCTCTGGAAACACCATATATTTT
NA TRBJ2-2 TRBV28 NA CASSFEGWNTGELFF TGTGCCAGCAGTTTCGAGGGGTGGAACACCGGGGAGCTGTTTTTT
NA TRBJ2-1 TRBV28 TRBD2 CASSLWTSGSDEQFF TGTGCCAGCAGTTTGTGGACTAGCGGGAGTGATGAGCAGTTCTTC
once TRBJ2-7 TRBV7-8 TRBD2 CASSPGEGLAGGYEQYF TGTGCCAGCAGCCCGGGGGAGGGACTAGCGGGAGGATACGAGCAGTACTTC
NA TRBJ1-1 TRBV11-2 NA CASSFRLNTEAFF TGTGCCAGCAGCTTTCGGTTGAACACTGAAGCTTTCTTT
NA TRBJ2-5 TRBV5-1 TRBD2 CASSLTSGRDGKTQYF TGCGCCAGCAGCCTAACCAGCGGGAGGGACGGGAAGACCCAGTACTTC
NA TRBJ2-7 TRBV6-4 TRBD2 CASGGLANYEQYF TGTGCCAGCGGGGGACTAGCGAATTACGAGCAGTACTTC
NA TRBJ2-6 TRBV4-2 TRBD2 CASNPRPLAGGNSGANVLTF TGTGCCAGCAACCCCCGCCCACTAGCGGGAGGTAACTCTGGGGCCAACGTCCTGACTTTC
once TRBJ2-2 TRBV5-1 TRBD2 CASSLDVLAGDTGELFF TGCGCCAGCAGCTTGGATGTTCTAGCGGGAGACACCGGGGAGCTGTTTTTT
NA TRBJ1-4 TRBV14 TRBD1 CASSHRQGLNEKLFF TGTGCCAGCAGCCACCGACAGGGTCTTAATGAAAAACTGTTTTTT
NA TRBJ2-2 TRBV11-2 NA CASSLDLDRPNTGELFF TGTGCCAGCAGCTTAGATCTCGACAGACCGAACACCGGGGAGCTGTTTTTT
NA TRBJ2-2 TRBV29-1 NA CSVEDRPFANTGELFF TGCAGCGTTGAAGATCGCCCGTTCGCGAACACCGGGGAGCTGTTTTTT
few TRBJ2-3 TRBV19 NA CASSLSPVSDTQYF TGTGCCAGTAGTCTCTCGCCGGTGTCAGATACGCAGTATTTT
NA TRBJ2-7 TRBV27 NA CASSAQPATWGVYEQYF TGTGCCAGCAGTGCCCAGCCGGCGACCTGGGGGGTCTACGAGCAGTACTTC